The entry that follows covers one T cell receptor beta chain sequence. Assay used: immunoSEQ multiplex PCR; TCRdb lists only in-frame clones, some missing. The table lists 71,000 or so clones, about 85% of them singletons. These data originate in a study of OX40 agonist ivuxolimab in advanced cancers. The germline V and J ends were trimmed by 5 bases and 0 bases, with 12 bases remaining between them. Germline CDR1 and CDR2: SGDLS and YYNGEE. The CDR3 length is 16 residues. The receptor's source is an adult with an advanced solid tumor such as melanoma, head and neck, liver or kidney cancer. The sequencing used CD4+ or CD8+ T cells sorted from blood, collected in a trial of the OX40 agonist ivuxolimab. This chain joins TRBV9 and TRBJ2-6, with a weak D call TRBD1 (6 bases). In DNA form, the CDR3 reads TGTGCCAGCAGTCAACGACAGGCCTCTGGGGCCAACGTCCTGACTTTC. Its translation is CASSQRQASGANVLTF.